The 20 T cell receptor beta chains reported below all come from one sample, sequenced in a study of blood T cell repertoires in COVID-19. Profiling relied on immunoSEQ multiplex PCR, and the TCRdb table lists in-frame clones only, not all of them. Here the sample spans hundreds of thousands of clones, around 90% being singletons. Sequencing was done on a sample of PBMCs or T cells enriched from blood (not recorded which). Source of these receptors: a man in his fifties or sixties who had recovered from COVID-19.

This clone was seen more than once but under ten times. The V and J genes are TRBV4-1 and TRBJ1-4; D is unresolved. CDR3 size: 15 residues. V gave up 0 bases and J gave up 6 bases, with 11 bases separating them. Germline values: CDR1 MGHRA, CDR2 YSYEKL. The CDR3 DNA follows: TGCGCCAGCAGCCAAGAGGGTGTCGGGGATGAAAAACTGTTTTTT. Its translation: CASSQEGVGDEKLFF.

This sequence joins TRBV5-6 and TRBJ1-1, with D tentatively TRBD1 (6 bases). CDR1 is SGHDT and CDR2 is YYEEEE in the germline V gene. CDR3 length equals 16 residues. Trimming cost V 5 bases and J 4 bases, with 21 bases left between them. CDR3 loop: CASRLSGGVWGTEAFF. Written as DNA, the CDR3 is TGTGCCAGCAGGTTGTCGGGGGGCGTGTGGGGCACTGAAGCTTTCTTT.

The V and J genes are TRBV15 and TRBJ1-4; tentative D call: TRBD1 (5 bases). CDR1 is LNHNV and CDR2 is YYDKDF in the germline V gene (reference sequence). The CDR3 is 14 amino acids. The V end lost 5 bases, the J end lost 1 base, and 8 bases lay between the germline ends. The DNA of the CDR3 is TGTGCCACCAGCGATCAGGGAACTAATGAAAAACTGTTTTTT. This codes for CATSDQGTNEKLFF.

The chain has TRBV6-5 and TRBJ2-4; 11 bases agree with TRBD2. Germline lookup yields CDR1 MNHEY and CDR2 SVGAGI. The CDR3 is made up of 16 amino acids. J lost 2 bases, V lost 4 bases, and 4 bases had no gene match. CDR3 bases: TGTGCCAGCAGTTTAGCGGGGGGGGCGTCCAAAAACATTCAGTACTTC. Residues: CASSLAGGASKNIQYF.

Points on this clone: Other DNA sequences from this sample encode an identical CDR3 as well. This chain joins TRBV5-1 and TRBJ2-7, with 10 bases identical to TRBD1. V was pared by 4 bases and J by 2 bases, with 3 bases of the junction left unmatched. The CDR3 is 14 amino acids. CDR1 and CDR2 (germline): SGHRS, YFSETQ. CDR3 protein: CASSPGTGAYEQYF. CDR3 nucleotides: TGCGCCAGCAGCCCTGGGACAGGGGCCTACGAGCAGTACTTC.

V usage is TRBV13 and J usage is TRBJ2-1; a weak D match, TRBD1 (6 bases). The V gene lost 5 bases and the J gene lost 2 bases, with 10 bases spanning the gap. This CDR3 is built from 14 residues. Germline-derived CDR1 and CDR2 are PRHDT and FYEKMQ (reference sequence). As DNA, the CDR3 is TGTGCCAGCAGCCTTGGACAGACCTACAATGAGCAGTTCTTC. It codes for CASSLGQTYNEQFF.

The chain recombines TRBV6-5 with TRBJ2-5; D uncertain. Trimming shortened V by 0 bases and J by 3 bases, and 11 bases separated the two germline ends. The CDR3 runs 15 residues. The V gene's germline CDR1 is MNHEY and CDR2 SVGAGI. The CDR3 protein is CASSYSAHREETQYF. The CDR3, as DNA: TGTGCCAGCAGTTACTCGGCGCACAGAGAAGAGACCCAGTACTTC.

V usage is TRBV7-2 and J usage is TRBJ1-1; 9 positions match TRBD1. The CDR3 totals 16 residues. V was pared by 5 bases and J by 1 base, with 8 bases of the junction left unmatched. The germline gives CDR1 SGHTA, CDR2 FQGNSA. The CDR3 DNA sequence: TGTGCCAGCAGCCTACAGGGGGCTATCCAGAACACTGAAGCTTTCTTT. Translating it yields CASSLQGAIQNTEAFF.

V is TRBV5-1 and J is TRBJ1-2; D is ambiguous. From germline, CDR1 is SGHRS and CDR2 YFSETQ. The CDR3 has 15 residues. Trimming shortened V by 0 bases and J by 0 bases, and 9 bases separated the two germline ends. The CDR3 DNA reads TGCGCCAGCAGCTTGGAGACAAAAGCTAACTATGGCTACACCTTC. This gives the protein CASSLETKANYGYTF.

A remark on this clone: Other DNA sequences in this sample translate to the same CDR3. The DNA of the CDR3 is TGTGCCAGCAGCCAAGAGATAGGCGGGAGGGCCGGGGAGCTGTTTTTT. It yields the protein CASSQEIGGRAGELFF. The rearrangement joins TRBV4-2 to TRBJ2-2; 9 nucleotides agree with TRBD2. Per germline, CDR1 LGHNA and CDR2 YNFKEQ. The length of the CDR3 is 16 residues. The J segment lost 6 bases and the V segment lost 0 bases, leaving 5 bases of the junction unmatched.

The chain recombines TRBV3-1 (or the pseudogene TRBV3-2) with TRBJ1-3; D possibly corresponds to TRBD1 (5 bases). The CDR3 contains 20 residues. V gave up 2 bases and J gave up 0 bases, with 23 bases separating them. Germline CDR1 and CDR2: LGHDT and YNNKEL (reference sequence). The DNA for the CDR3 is TGTGCCAGCAGCCAATATGCTACAACAGGAGAGGCAGACTCTGGAAACACCATATATTTT. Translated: CASSQYATTGEADSGNTIYF.

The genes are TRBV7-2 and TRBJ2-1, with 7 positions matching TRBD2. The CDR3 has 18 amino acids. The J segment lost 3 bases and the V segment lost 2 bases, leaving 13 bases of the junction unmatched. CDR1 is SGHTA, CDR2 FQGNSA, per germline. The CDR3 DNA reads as TGTGCCAGCAGCTTATTGGTCTCCGTGGGGGGGTACTACAATGAGCAGTTCTTC. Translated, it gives CASSLLVSVGGYYNEQFF.

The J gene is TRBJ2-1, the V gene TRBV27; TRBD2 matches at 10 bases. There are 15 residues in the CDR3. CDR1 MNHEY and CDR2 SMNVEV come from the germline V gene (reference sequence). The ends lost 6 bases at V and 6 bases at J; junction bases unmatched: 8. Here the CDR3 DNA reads TGTGCCAGCAGGGCAGCGGGAGGGCCGGTCAATGAGCAGTTCTTC. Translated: CASRAAGGPVNEQFF.

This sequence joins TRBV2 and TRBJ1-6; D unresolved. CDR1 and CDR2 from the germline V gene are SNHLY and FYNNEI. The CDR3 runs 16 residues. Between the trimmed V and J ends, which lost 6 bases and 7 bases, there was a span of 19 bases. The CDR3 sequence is CASSLQKPGANSPLHF. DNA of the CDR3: TGTGCCAGCAGCTTACAGAAACCCGGTGCGAATTCACCCCTCCACTTT.

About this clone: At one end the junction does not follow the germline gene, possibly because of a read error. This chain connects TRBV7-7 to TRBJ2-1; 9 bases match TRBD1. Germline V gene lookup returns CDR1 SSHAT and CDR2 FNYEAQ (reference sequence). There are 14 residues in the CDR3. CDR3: CASSSGQGWGEQFF. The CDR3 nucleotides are TGTGCTAGCAGCTCTGGACAGGGGTGGGGTGAGCAGTTCTTC.

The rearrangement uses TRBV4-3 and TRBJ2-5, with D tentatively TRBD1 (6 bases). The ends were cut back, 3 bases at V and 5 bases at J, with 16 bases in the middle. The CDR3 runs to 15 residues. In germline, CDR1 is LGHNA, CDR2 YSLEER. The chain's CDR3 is CASSQTTGSVETQYF. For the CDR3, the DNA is TGCGCCAGCAGCCAGACGACAGGTTCCGTCGAGACCCAGTACTTC.

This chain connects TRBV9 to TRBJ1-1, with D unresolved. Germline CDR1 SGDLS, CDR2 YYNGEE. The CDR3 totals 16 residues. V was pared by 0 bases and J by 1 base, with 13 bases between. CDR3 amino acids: CASSVVPKTGNTEAFF. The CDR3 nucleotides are TGTGCCAGCAGCGTAGTTCCAAAGACGGGGAACACTGAAGCTTTCTTT.

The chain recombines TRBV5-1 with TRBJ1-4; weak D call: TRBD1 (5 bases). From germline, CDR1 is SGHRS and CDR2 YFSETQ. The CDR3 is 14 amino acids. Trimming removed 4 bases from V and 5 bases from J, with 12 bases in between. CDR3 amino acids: CASSAGPRNEKLFF. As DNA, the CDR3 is TGCGCCAGCAGCGCGGGACCGAGAAATGAAAAACTGTTTTTT.

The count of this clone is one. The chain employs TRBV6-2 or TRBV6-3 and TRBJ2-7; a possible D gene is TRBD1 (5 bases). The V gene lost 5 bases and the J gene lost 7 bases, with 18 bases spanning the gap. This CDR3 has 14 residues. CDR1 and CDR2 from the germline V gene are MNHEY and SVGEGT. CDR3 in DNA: TGTGCCAGCAGTCAGACAGATCTTCTACGGGAGCAGTACTTC. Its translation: CASSQTDLLREQYF.

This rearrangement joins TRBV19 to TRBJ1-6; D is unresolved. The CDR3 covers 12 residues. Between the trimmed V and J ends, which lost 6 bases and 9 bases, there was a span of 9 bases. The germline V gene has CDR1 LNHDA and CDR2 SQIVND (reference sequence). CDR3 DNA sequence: TGTGCCAGTAGCTTCAAGCGTTCACCCCTCCACTTT. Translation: CASSFKRSPLHF.